What follows describes a single T cell receptor beta chain. Its antigen remains unknown. The data were taken from a study of STAT5B mutations in CD4+ large granular lymphocyte leukemia. Study-wide results and caveats: Patient CD4-sorted repertoires looked more clonal than healthy CD4+ repertoires, even without putative leukemic clones. TRBV06-family usage was enriched in top patient clones (8/27) versus controls (2/35).

The repertoire was sequenced with immunoSEQ multiplex PCR; TCRdb's copy has only in-frame clones and lacks some. The data contain around 33,000 clones, 65% to 85% of them singletons. Controls came from buffy coats of healthy blood donors. There are 14 residues in the CDR3. The V segment lost 2 bases and the J segment 4 bases; nucleotides outside the gene matches: 5. Germline V gene lookup returns CDR1 MNHEY and CDR2 SMNVEV (reference sequence). Sequenced material: CD4+ T cells from blood buffy coats. The sequence was obtained from a human donor in good health. V is TRBV27 and J is TRBJ2-7; 7 nucleotides align to TRBD2. The CDR3 loop reads CASSLHGGGYEQYF. CDR3 nucleotide sequence: TGTGCCAGCAGTTTACATGGGGGGGGATACGAGCAGTACTTC.